This passage covers 29 T cell receptor beta chains from one sample sequenced in a study of radiation and T cells in renal cell carcinoma. Using immunoSEQ multiplex PCR, the repertoire was profiled, and TCRdb retains in-frame clones only, with some absent. The table records 150,000 or so clones, about 88% of them present only once. Indicated time point: baseline pretreatment blood. Treatment described: 15 Gy SBRT to primary tumor, nephrectomy 4 weeks later. Sequencing was performed on blood, taken from a patient whose treatment included radiotherapy and nephrectomy. All receptors come from a woman aged 70-85 years with renal cell carcinoma.

The chain employs TRBV7-9 and TRBJ1-5; D gene unclear. The ends were cut back, 4 bases at V and 5 bases at J, with 15 bases in the middle. The germline V gene encodes CDR1 SEHNR and CDR2 FQNEAQ (reference sequence). The CDR3 runs 15 residues. The CDR3 region is CASSSDRDQDQPQHF. As DNA, the CDR3 is TGTGCCAGCAGCTCGGACCGGGATCAGGATCAGCCCCAGCATTTT.

The chain joins TRBV5-4 to TRBJ1-1; 12 bases match TRBD1. Germline V lookup: CDR1 SGHNT, CDR2 YYREEE (reference sequence). This CDR3 contains 13 residues. V shed 10 bases and J 4 bases; nucleotides not matched to a gene: 5. CDR3 loop: CASPGQGATEAFF. The CDR3 bases are TGTGCCTCTCCGGGACAGGGGGCCACTGAAGCTTTCTTT.

The chain has TRBV9 and TRBJ1-3; D gene unclear. In germline, CDR1 is SGDLS, CDR2 YYNGEE. The V end lost 7 bases, the J end lost 1 base, and 12 bases lay between the germline ends. The CDR3 has 14 residues. Here the CDR3 DNA reads TGTGCCAGCTCGTTGGAACCATCTGGAAACACCATATATTTT. Translated: CASSLEPSGNTIYF.

The DNA for the CDR3 is TGTGCCTGGAGCCGGGACAGGGACAATGAGCAGTTCTTC. This encodes CAWSRDRDNEQFF. The chain couples TRBV30 to TRBJ2-1, with TRBD1 matching 9 bases. The V gene's germline CDR1 is GTSNPN and CDR2 SVGIG (reference sequence). After removal of 3 bases from V and 5 bases from J, the junction contained 2 bases not matched to a gene. This CDR3 is 13 amino acids long.

V gene TRBV7-9 combines with J gene TRBJ1-1, with TRBD1 matching over 7 bases. After removal of 3 bases from V and 7 bases from J, the junction contained 5 bases not matched to a gene. The CDR3 extends over 13 amino acids. The germline CDR1 and CDR2 sequences are SEHNR and FQNEAQ (reference sequence). The CDR3 DNA follows: TGTGCCAGCAGCTTCGACAGGGATAGTGAAGCTTTCTTT. The encoded protein is CASSFDRDSEAFF.

The gene calls are TRBV19 and TRBJ2-2, with 7 bases fitting TRBD2. The CDR3 length is 15 residues. CDR1 is LNHDA, CDR2 SQIVND, per germline (reference sequence). V trimming: 10 bases; J trimming: 4 bases; junction bases outside the gene matches: 12. The CDR3 sequence: CATKPGLGPTGELFF. The CDR3 DNA sequence: TGTGCCACCAAGCCTGGACTAGGCCCCACCGGGGAGCTGTTTTTT.

This chain uses TRBV5-4 with TRBJ1-2; 8 positions agree with TRBD1. The CDR3 extends over 17 amino acids. CDR1 is SGHNT, CDR2 YYREEE, per germline (reference sequence). J lost 7 bases, V lost 3 bases, and 17 bases had no gene match. The CDR3 is CASSSPRAGRGQSGYTF. The DNA for the CDR3 is TGTGCCAGCAGCTCGCCGAGGGCCGGCAGGGGGCAATCTGGCTACACCTTC.

This sequence joins TRBV5-1 and TRBJ2-3, with TRBD1 as a possible D gene (5 bases). The CDR3 is 15 residues long. CDR1 and CDR2 from the germline V gene are SGHRS and YFSETQ. The V gene lost 4 bases and the J gene lost 7 bases, with 19 bases spanning the gap. CDR3 sequence reads: CASSGGHEAQYTQYF. In nucleotides, the CDR3 is TGCGCCAGCAGCGGCGGACACGAGGCTCAATATACGCAGTATTTT.

This clone was seen once. The V call is TRBV14, the J call TRBJ1-2; D unclear. The germline CDR1 and CDR2 sequences are SGHDN and FVKESK. The CDR3 contains 13 residues. Trimming pared 0 bases from V and 6 bases from J, leaving 8 bases between. The CDR3 spells CASSQDRWDGYTF. CDR3 nucleotide sequence: TGTGCCAGCAGCCAAGACAGGTGGGATGGCTACACCTTC.

J is TRBJ2-3 and V is TRBV5-4; TRBD1 matches 8 bases. V gave up 2 bases and J gave up 4 bases; unmatched junction bases: 6. The CDR3 totals 15 residues. The V gene's germline CDR1 is SGHNT and CDR2 YYREEE (reference sequence). Here the CDR3 DNA reads TGTGCCAGCAGCTTAGGTCGGACAGGGTCAGATACGCAGTATTTT. This codes for CASSLGRTGSDTQYF.

The chain uses TRBV30 and TRBJ2-5, with 10 bases that match TRBD1. This CDR3 is built from 17 residues. CDR1 is GTSNPN, CDR2 SVGIG, per germline (reference sequence). V trimming: 3 bases; J trimming: 4 bases; junction bases outside the gene matches: 14. CDR3 nucleotide sequence: TGTGCCTGGAGCCCCTGGAGGGGGGGACAGGGGAGAGAGACCCAGTACTTC. The encoded protein is CAWSPWRGGQGRETQYF.

The rearrangement joins TRBV9 to TRBJ1-6, with 9 bases fitting TRBD1. The CDR3 is made up of 15 amino acids. Germline assignment: CDR1 SGDLS and CDR2 YYNGEE. J gave up 10 bases and V 3 bases, and 8 bases lay outside the gene matches. DNA for the CDR3: TGTGCCAGCAGCGCCACCGGGACAGGGAAGTCACCCCTCCACTTT. Translation: CASSATGTGKSPLHF.

The rearrangement links TRBV11-3 to TRBJ1-3; weak D call: TRBD1 (6 bases). The CDR3 has 15 residues. Germline CDR1 reads SGHNT; CDR2 reads YENEEA. V was clipped by 5 bases and J by 0 bases, with 11 bases between them. In nucleotides, the CDR3 is TGTGCCAGCAGCCAGGGGAGAACCTCTGGAAACACCATATATTTT. Amino acids: CASSQGRTSGNTIYF. Filled out from reference TRBV11-3 and TRBJ1-3, the complete variable domain reads EAGVVQSPRYKIIEKKQPVAFWCNPISGHNTLYWYLQNLGQGPELLIRYENEEAVDDSQLPKDRFSAERLKGVDSTLKIQPAELGDSAVYLCASSQGRTSGNTIYFGEGSWLTVV.

The J gene is TRBJ2-1, the V gene TRBV2; 11 bases agree with TRBD1. V dropped 7 bases and J dropped 15; count of bases not matched to a gene: 11. CDR3 length equals 13 residues. The germline CDR1 and CDR2 sequences are SNHLY and FYNNEI. In DNA, the CDR3 is TGTGCCAGCACCGCGGACAGGGGGCGTATGTTGTTCTTC. Its translation: CASTADRGRMLFF.

V and J are TRBV28 and TRBJ1-5; 10 nucleotides line up with TRBD1. This CDR3 is built from 15 residues. CDR1 is MDHEN, CDR2 SYDVKM, per germline. After removal of 5 bases from V and 1 base from J, the junction contained 2 bases not matched to a gene. The CDR3: CASSLTGGSNQPQHF. The CDR3 DNA reads as TGTGCCAGCAGTCTGACAGGGGGCAGCAATCAGCCCCAGCATTTT.

Only a few counts were recorded for this clone. The chain has TRBV19 and TRBJ1-1, with D unresolved. Trimming cost V 5 bases and J 0 bases, with 13 bases left between them. There are 15 residues in the CDR3. Germline V lookup: CDR1 LNHDA, CDR2 SQIVND (reference sequence). Here the CDR3 reads CASSPPATLNTEAFF. In nucleotides, the CDR3 is TGTGCCAGTAGTCCGCCTGCTACATTGAACACTGAAGCTTTCTTT.

The chain has TRBV30 and TRBJ2-6, with D perhaps being TRBD1 or TRBD2 (5 bases each). V lost 3 bases and J 3 bases, leaving 6 bases between the germline ends. This CDR3 is built from 13 residues. The germline V gene has CDR1 GTSNPN and CDR2 SVGIG (reference sequence). The CDR3 DNA is TGTGCCTGGAGGGGGGTTGGGGCCAACGTCCTGACTTTC. Protein product: CAWRGVGANVLTF.

V gene TRBV5-4 combines with J gene TRBJ2-7; no firm D call. Germline V CDR1 and CDR2: SGHNT, YYREEE (reference sequence). V lost 4 bases and J 3 bases, leaving 8 bases between the germline ends. This CDR3 spans 12 amino acids. The CDR3, as DNA: TGTGCCAGCAGCCTTGACTTCTACGAGCAGTACTTC. Protein sequence: CASSLDFYEQYF.

V usage is TRBV30 and J usage is TRBJ2-1; either TRBD1 or TRBD2 may fit D (6 bases each). V was cut by 1 base and J by 4 bases, with 14 bases left in between. Germline V gives CDR1 GTSNPN, CDR2 SVGIG (reference sequence). The CDR3 has 15 amino acids. CDR3 loop: CAWSALGGPYNEQFF. The CDR3 DNA reads TGTGCCTGGAGTGCCTTAGGGGGGCCTTACAATGAGCAGTTCTTC. The whole variable domain, remainder taken from reference TRBV30 and TRBJ2-1, is SQTIHQWPATLVQPVGSPLSLECTVEGTSNPNLYWYRQAAGRGLQLLFYSVGIGQISSEVPQNLSASRPQDRQFILSSKKLLLSDSGFYLCAWSALGGPYNEQFFGPGTRLTVL.

The count of this clone is one. The rearrangement links TRBV9 to TRBJ2-4; 12 bases are shared with TRBD1. CDR3 length: 15 amino acids. Germline-derived CDR1 and CDR2 are SGDLS and YYNGEE. The V segment lost 2 bases and the J segment 6 bases; nucleotides outside the gene matches: 3. CDR3 sequence: CASSVAGQGANIQYF. DNA of the CDR3: TGTGCCAGCAGCGTGGCGGGACAGGGGGCAAACATTCAGTACTTC. Variable domain in full (rest from reference TRBV9 and TRBJ2-4): DSGVTQTPKHLITATGQRVTLRCSPRSGDLSVYWYQQSLDQGLQFLIQYYNGEERAKGNILERFSAQQFPDLHSELNLSSLELGDSALYFCASSVAGQGANIQYFGAGTRLSVL.

The CDR3 sequence: CASSMGQGRAGELFF. The CDR3 coding sequence is TGTGCCAGTAGTATGGGCCAGGGGAGGGCCGGGGAGCTGTTTTTT. The chain recombines TRBV19 with TRBJ2-2, with a possible D match to TRBD2 (7 bases). Germline CDR1 LNHDA, CDR2 SQIVND (reference sequence). CDR3 length: 15 residues. V lost 3 bases to trimming and J lost 6 bases, with 14 bases between them.

V and J are TRBV5-4 and TRBJ2-7; tentatively, D is TRBD1 (6 bases). Germline V gene lookup returns CDR1 SGHNT and CDR2 YYREEE (reference sequence). This CDR3 has 13 amino acids. V was cut by 3 bases and J by 6 bases, with 13 bases left in between. Written as DNA, the CDR3 is TGTGCCAGCAGCTCCGGACAGCCGGCCGAGCAGTACTTC. It translates to CASSSGQPAEQYF. Combining the CDR3 with reference TRBV5-4 and TRBJ2-7 gives the whole variable domain ETGVTQSPTHLIKTRGQQVTLRCSSQSGHNTVSWYQQALGQGPQFIFQYYREEENGRGNFPPRFSGLQFPNYSSELNVNALELDDSALYLCASSSGQPAEQYFGPGTRLTVT.

This clone has at least ten counts. Other DNA variants within this sample encode the same CDR3. V usage is TRBV27 and J usage is TRBJ1-6, with a tentative D call TRBD1 (6 bases). Germline-derived CDR1 and CDR2 are MNHEY and SMNVEV (reference sequence). V gave up 8 bases and J gave up 0 bases, with 11 bases separating them. This CDR3 is built from 15 residues. The CDR3 nucleotides are TGTGCCAGCGGACAGATTAGCTCCTATAATTCACCCCTCCACTTT. Its translation is CASGQISSYNSPLHF.

The V gene is TRBV10-1, the J gene TRBJ1-5, with D possibly TRBD1 on 5 matching bases. The CDR3 is made up of 17 amino acids. CDR1 is WNHNN, CDR2 SYGVQD, per germline (reference sequence). Deletions cut 0 bases from V and 4 bases from J, with 16 bases between. The CDR3: CASSESMAAKGNQPQHF. CDR3 nucleotides: TGCGCCAGCAGTGAGTCGATGGCCGCCAAGGGGAATCAGCCCCAGCATTTT.

The chain has TRBV9 and TRBJ2-3; 11 bases match TRBD2. V shed 4 bases and J 3 bases; nucleotides not matched to a gene: 4. There are 15 residues in the CDR3. Germline loops: CDR1 SGDLS, CDR2 YYNGEE. CDR3 sequence: CASSYSGGATDTQYF. The CDR3 DNA sequence: TGTGCCAGCAGCTATAGCGGGGGGGCAACAGATACGCAGTATTTT. Combining the CDR3 with reference TRBV9 and TRBJ2-3 gives the whole variable domain DSGVTQTPKHLITATGQRVTLRCSPRSGDLSVYWYQQSLDQGLQFLIQYYNGEERAKGNILERFSAQQFPDLHSELNLSSLELGDSALYFCASSYSGGATDTQYFGPGTRLTVL.

This rearrangement joins TRBV13 to TRBJ1-1; possible D gene TRBD1, 6 bases. CDR1 and CDR2 from the germline V gene are PRHDT and FYEKMQ (reference sequence). The V and J ends lost 5 bases and 4 bases respectively, with 17 bases between them. The CDR3 is 15 amino acids. CDR3 amino acids: CASSPQTGWGTEAFF. CDR3 DNA: TGTGCCAGCAGCCCTCAGACAGGTTGGGGCACTGAAGCTTTCTTT. Combining the CDR3 with reference TRBV13 and TRBJ1-1 gives the whole variable domain AAGVIQSPRHLIKEKRETATLKCYPIPRHDTVYWYQQGPGQDPQFLISFYEKMQSDKGSIPDRFSAQQFSDYHSELNMSSLELGDSALYFCASSPQTGWGTEAFFGQGTRLTVV.

The rearrangement joins TRBV5-1 to TRBJ1-2; D gene unclear. Between the trimmed V and J ends, which lost 4 bases and 0 bases, there was a span of 7 bases. CDR3 size: 13 residues. Germline values: CDR1 SGHRS, CDR2 YFSETQ. The CDR3 sequence: CASSAESNYGYTF. The CDR3 region has the DNA TGCGCCAGCAGCGCAGAATCTAACTATGGCTACACCTTC.

J is TRBJ2-2 and V is TRBV4-3; 7 bases fit TRBD2. With 4 bases clipped from V and 0 bases from J, the junction kept 14 bases outside the gene matches. The CDR3 extends over 19 amino acids. CDR1 is LGHNA and CDR2 is YSLEER in the germline V gene. The CDR3 coding sequence is TGCGCCAGCAGCCCAGCTTATGGAGAGCGGGGATCGAACACCGGGGAGCTGTTTTTT. This gives the protein CASSPAYGERGSNTGELFF.

The gene calls are TRBV6-6 and TRBJ1-1; D is possibly TRBD1 (6 bases). Germline CDR1 reads MNHNY; CDR2 reads SVGAGI (reference sequence). V gave up 9 bases and J gave up 0 bases, with 11 bases separating them. This CDR3 is 13 amino acids long. CDR3 sequence: CASRQDLNTEAFF. CDR3 sequence (DNA): TGTGCCAGTCGACAGGACTTGAACACTGAAGCTTTCTTT.